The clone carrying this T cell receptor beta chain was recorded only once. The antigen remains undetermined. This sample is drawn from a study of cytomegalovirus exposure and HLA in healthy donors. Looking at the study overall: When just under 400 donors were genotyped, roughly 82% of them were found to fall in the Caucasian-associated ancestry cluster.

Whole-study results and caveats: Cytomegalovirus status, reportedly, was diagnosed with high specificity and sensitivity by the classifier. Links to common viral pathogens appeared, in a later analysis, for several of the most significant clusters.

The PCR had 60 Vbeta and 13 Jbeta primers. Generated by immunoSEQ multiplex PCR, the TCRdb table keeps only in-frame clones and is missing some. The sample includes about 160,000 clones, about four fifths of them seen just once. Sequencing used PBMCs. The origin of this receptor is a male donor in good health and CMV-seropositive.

Written as DNA, the CDR3 is TGTGCCAGCACCTCCACGGAGGGAGCTTTCTTT. It translates to CASTSTEGAFF. The chain couples TRBV28 to TRBJ1-1; no firm D call. Germline V gene lookup returns CDR1 MDHEN and CDR2 SYDVKM. V lost 7 bases to trimming and J lost 10 bases, with 13 bases between them. CDR3 length equals 11 residues.